Here is one T cell receptor (beta chain) with its context. It was with a sample-barcoded 5' primer and a J-beta primer mix that a second PCR of about 6 to 11 cycles was run. Paired-end reads containing CDR3 totaled no fewer than 2.5 million for each sample. Each CDR3 protein is one row after TCRdb ran MiXCR on the 5' RACE reads. The repertoire consists of about 1.5 million distinct CDR3 sequences, with around 39% occurring once and the leading ten covering 7.9%. The data derive from a study of blood T cells in healthy people across ages. V shed 0 bases and J shed 2 bases, with 7 bases lying between them. CDR1 and CDR2 (germline): MGHDK, SYGVNS. This CDR3 has 14 residues.

The clonotype originates from a woman aged 18-29 years in good health. The specimen was blood. The rearrangement uses TRBV25-1 and TRBJ1-2; TRBD1 is a possible D gene (6 bases). In DNA, the CDR3 is TGTGCCAGCAGTGAATACACAGGGAACTATGGCTACACCTTC. Translated: CASSEYTGNYGYTF.